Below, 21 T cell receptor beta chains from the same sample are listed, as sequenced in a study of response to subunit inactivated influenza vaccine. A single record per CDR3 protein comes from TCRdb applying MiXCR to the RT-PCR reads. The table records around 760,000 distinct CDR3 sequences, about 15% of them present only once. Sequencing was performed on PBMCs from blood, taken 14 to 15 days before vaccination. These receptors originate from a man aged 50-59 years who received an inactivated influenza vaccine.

DNA for the CDR3: TGTGCCAGCAGCTCCGGGACCAACTCCTACAATGAGCAGTTCTTC. It specifies CASSSGTNSYNEQFF. The chain recombines TRBV12-3 or TRBV12-4 with TRBJ2-1; TRBD1 or TRBD2 may be the D gene (5 bases each). The CDR3 sequence is 15 residues long. V dropped 6 bases and J dropped 0 bases, with 12 bases sitting between them.

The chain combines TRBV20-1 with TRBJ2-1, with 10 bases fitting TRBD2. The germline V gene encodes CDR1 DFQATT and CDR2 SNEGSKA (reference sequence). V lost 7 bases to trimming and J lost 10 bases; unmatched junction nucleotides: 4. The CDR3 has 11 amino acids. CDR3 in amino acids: CSVLAGEEQFF. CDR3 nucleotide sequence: TGCAGTGTGCTAGCGGGAGAAGAGCAGTTCTTC.

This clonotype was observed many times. The CDR3 spells CSVGRVSTTYEQYF. Written as DNA, the CDR3 is TGCAGCGTTGGAAGGGTTTCCACAACCTACGAGCAGTACTTC. The J gene is TRBJ2-7, the V gene TRBV29-1; D ambiguous. Trimming left V 4 bases short and J 2 bases short, with 15 bases between. Germline CDR1 is SQVTM and CDR2 is ANQGSEA. The CDR3 sequence is 14 residues long.

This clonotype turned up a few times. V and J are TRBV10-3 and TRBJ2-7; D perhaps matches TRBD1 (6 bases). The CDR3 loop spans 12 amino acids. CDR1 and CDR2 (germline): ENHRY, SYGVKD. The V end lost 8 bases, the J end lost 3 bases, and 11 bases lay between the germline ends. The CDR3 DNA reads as TGTGCCATCGCAGGGACAAGCTACGAGCAGTACTTC. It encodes CAIAGTSYEQYF.

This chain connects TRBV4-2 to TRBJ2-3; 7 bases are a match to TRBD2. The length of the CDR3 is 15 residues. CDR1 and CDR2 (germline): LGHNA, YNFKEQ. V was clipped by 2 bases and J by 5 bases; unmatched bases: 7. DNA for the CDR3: TGTGCCAGCAGCCAAAGGCGGGAGTATAGAGATACGCAGTATTTT. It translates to CASSQRREYRDTQYF.

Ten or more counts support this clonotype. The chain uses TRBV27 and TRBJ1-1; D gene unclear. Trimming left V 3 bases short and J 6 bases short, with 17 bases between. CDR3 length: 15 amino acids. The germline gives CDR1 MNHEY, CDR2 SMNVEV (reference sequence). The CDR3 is CASSLNGRNPPEAFF. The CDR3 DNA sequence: TGTGCCAGCAGTTTGAACGGCCGAAACCCCCCTGAAGCTTTCTTT.

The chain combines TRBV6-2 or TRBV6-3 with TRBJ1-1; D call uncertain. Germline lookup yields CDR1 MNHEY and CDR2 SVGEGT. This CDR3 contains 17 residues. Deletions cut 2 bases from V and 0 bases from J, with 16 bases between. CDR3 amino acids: CASSYPRVGHMNTEAFF. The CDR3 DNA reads TGTGCCAGCAGTTACCCGAGAGTTGGGCACATGAACACTGAAGCTTTCTTT.

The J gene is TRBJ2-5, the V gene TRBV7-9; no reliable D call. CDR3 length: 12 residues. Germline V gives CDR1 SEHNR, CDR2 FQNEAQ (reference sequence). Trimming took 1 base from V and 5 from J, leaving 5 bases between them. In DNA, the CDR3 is TGTGCCAGCAGCTTAGTAGTGGAGACCCAGTACTTC. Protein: CASSLVVETQYF.

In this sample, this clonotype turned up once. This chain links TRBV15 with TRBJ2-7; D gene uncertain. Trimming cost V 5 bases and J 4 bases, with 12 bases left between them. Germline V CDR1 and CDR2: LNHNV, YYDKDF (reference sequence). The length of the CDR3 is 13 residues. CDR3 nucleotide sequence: TGTGCCACCAGCTACTCTTTGACGTACGAGCAGTACTTC. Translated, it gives CATSYSLTYEQYF.

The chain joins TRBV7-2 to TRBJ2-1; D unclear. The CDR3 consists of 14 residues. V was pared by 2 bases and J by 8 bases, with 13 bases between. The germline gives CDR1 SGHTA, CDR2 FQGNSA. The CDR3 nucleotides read TGTGCCAGCAGCTTATTGGCCCTCGTCGATGAGCAGTTCTTC. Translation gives CASSLLALVDEQFF.

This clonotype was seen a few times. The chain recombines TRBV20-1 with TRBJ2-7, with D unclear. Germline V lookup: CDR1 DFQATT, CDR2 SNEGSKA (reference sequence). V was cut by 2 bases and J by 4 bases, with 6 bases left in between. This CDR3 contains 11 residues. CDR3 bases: TGCAGTGCTAGAAGGCAGTACGAGCAGTACTTC. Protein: CSARRQYEQYF.

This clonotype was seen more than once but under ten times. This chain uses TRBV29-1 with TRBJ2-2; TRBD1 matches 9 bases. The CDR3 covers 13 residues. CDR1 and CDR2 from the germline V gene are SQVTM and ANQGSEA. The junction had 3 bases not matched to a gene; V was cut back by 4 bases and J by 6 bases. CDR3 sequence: CSVVGQGPGELFF. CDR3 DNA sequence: TGCAGCGTTGTAGGACAGGGGCCCGGGGAGCTGTTTTTT.

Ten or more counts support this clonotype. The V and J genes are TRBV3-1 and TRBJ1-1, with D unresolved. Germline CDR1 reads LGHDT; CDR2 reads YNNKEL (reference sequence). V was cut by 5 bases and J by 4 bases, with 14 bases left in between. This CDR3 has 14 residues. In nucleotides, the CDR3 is TGTGCCAGCAGCGCACAAGTAGGAGGCACTGAAGCTTTCTTT. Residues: CASSAQVGGTEAFF.

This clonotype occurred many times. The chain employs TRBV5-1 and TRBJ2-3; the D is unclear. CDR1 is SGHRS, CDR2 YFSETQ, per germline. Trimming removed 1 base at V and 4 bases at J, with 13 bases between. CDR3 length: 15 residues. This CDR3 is CASSLQVLGPDTQYF. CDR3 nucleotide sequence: TGCGCCAGCAGCTTGCAGGTTTTAGGACCAGATACGCAGTATTTT.

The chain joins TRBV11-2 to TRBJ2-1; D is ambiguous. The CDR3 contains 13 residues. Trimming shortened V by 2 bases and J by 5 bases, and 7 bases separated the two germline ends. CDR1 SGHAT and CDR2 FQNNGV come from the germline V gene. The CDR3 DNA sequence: TGTGCCAGCAGCTTACCCTGGAACAATGAGCAGTTCTTC. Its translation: CASSLPWNNEQFF.

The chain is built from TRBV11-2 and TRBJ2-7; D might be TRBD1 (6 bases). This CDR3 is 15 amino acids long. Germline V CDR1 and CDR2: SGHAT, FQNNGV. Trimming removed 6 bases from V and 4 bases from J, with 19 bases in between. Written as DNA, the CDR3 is TGTGCCAGCAGTCCAATTAACAGGGTAGGGTACGAGCAGTACTTC. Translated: CASSPINRVGYEQYF.

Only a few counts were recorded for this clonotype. The CDR3 loop reads CASRSLTGHGTDTQYF. In DNA, the CDR3 is TGTGCCAGCAGGAGCCTGACTGGACACGGCACAGATACGCAGTATTTT. This chain links TRBV12-3 or TRBV12-4 with TRBJ2-3; the D gene is possibly TRBD1 (5 bases). Trimming stripped 6 bases from V and 1 base from J, with 17 bases between. The CDR3 extends over 16 amino acids.

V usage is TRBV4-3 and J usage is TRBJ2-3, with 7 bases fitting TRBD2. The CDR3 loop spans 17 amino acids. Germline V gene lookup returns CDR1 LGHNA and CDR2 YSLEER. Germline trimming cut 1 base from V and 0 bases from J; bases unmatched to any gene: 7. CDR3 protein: CASSQASSSGSTDTQYF. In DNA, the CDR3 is TGCGCCAGCAGCCAAGCTTCGTCTAGCGGAAGCACAGATACGCAGTATTTT.

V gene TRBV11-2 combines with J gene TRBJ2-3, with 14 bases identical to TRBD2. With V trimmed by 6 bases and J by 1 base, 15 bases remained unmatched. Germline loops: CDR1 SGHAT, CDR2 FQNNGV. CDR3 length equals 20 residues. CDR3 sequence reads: CASRRQPGLAGEGGTDTQYF. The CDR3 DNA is TGTGCCAGCAGGAGACAACCGGGACTAGCGGGAGAGGGGGGCACAGATACGCAGTATTTT.

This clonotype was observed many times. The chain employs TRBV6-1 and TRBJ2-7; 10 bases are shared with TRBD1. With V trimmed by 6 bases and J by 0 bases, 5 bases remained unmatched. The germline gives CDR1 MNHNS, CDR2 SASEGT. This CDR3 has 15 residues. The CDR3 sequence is CASRDRGASSYEQYF. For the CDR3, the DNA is TGTGCCAGCAGGGACAGGGGGGCTAGCTCCTACGAGCAGTACTTC.

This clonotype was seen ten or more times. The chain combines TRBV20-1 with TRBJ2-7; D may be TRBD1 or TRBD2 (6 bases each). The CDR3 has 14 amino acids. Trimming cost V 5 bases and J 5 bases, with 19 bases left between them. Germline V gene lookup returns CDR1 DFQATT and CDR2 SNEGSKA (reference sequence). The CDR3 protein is CSAEDRSRGNEQYF. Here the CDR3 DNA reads TGCAGTGCTGAGGACAGATCCCGGGGGAACGAGCAGTACTTC.